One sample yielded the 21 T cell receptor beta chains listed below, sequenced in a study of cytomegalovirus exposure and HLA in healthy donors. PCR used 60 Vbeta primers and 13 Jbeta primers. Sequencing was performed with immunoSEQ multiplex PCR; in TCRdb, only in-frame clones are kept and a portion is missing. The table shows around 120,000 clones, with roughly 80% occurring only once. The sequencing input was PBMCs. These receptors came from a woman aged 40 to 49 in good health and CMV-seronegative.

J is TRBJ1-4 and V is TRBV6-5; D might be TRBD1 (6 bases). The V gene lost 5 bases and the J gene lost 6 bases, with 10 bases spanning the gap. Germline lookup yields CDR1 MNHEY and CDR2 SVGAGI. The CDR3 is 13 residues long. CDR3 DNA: TGTGCCAGCAGTACAGGGCAGGATGAAAAACTGTTTTTT. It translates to CASSTGQDEKLFF.

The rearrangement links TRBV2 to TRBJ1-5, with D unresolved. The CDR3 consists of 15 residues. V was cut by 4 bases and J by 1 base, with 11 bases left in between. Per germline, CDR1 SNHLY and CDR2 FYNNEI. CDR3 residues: CASSGLRGSNQPQHF. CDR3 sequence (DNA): TGTGCCAGCAGTGGATTGCGGGGAAGCAATCAGCCCCAGCATTTT.

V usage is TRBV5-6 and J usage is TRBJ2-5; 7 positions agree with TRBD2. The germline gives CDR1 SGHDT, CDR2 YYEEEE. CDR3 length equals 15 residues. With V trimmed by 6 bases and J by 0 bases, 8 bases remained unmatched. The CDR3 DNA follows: TGTGCCAGCACCCAAACCAGCGGGAACCAAGAGACCCAGTACTTC. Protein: CASTQTSGNQETQYF.

CDR3: CASSASGTGELFF. CDR3 in DNA: TGTGCCAGCAGCGCCTCGGGAACCGGGGAGCTGTTTTTT. The chain has TRBV7-2 and TRBJ2-2, with D perhaps TRBD2 (5 bases). Looked up from germline, CDR1 is SGHTA and CDR2 is FQGNSA. Trimming stripped 5 bases from V and 5 bases from J, with 9 bases between. This CDR3 region has 13 residues.

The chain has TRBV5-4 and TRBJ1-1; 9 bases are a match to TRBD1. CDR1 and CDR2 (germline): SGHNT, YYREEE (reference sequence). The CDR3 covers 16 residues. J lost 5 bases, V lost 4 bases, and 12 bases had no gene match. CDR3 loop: CASSLPSDRGATEAFF. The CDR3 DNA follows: TGTGCCAGCAGCCTACCAAGCGACAGGGGGGCGACTGAAGCTTTCTTT.

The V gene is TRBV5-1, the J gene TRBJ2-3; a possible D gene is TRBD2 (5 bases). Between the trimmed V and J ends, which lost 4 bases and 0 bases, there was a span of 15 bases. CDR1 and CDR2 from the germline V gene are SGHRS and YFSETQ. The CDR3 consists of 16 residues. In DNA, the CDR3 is TGCGCCAGCAGCCCTGGACCGCTAGCAAGCACAGATACGCAGTATTTT. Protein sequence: CASSPGPLASTDTQYF.

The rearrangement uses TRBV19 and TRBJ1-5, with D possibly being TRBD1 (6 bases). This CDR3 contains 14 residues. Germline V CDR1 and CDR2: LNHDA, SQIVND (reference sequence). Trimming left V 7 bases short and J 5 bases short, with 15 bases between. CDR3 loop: CASTPDSAYQPQHF. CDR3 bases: TGTGCCAGTACCCCGGACAGCGCCTATCAGCCCCAGCATTTT.

CDR3 sequence (DNA): TGTGCCAGCAGCTTAGGGGACAGCCGGTACCAAGAGACCCAGTACTTC. It codes for CASSLGDSRYQETQYF. This sequence joins TRBV7-8 and TRBJ2-5; 7 bases are a match to TRBD1. Looked up from germline, CDR1 is SGHVS and CDR2 is FQNEAQ. The CDR3 is 16 amino acids. The trim removed 1 base at V and 0 bases at J, leaving 5 bases unmatched.

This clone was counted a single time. CDR3 DNA sequence: TGTGCCAGCAGTGTCCTCGGTGAGGCCCAGTACTTC. This translates into CASSVLGEAQYF. The J gene is TRBJ2-5, the V gene TRBV27; D not resolved. The CDR3 runs 12 residues. Deletions cut 5 bases from V and 9 bases from J, with 13 bases between. Germline V gives CDR1 MNHEY, CDR2 SMNVEV (reference sequence).

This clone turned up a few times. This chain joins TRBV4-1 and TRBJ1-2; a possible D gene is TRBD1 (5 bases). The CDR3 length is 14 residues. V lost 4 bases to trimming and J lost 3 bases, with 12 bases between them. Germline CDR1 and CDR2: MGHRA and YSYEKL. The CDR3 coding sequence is TGCGCCAGCAGCCTAGGCGGGGCAGACTATGGCTACACCTTC. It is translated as CASSLGGADYGYTF.

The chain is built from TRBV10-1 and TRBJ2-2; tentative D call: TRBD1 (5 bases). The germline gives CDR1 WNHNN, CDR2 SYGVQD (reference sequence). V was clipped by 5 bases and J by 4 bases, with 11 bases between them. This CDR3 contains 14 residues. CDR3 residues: CASSWQGGTGELFF. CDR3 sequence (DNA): TGCGCCAGCAGTTGGCAGGGTGGCACCGGGGAGCTGTTTTTT.

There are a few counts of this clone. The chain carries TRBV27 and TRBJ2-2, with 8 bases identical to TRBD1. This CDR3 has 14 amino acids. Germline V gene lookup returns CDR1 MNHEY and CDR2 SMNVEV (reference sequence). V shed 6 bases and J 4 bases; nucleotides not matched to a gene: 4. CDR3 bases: TGTGCCAGCAGGGACAGGGCGAGCACCGGGGAGCTGTTTTTT. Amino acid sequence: CASRDRASTGELFF.

CDR3 amino acids: CASSMEPGVYEQYF. The CDR3 nucleotides read TGTGCCAGTAGTATGGAGCCAGGGGTCTACGAGCAGTACTTC. The chain uses TRBV19 and TRBJ2-5; maybe TRBD1 (6 bases). The end of the DNA aligns better with TRBJ2-7, so the J call may be wrong. The CDR3 totals 14 residues. The germline gives CDR1 LNHDA, CDR2 SQIVND (reference sequence).

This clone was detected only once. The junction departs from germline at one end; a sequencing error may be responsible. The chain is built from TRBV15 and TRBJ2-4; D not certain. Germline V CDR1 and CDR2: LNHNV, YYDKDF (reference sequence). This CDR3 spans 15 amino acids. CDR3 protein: CATSRAQSGPNSQYF. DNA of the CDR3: TGTGCCACCAGCAGGGCTCAGAGTGGGCCGAACAGTCAGTACTTC. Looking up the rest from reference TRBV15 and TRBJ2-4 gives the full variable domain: DAMVIQNPRYQVTQFGKPVTLSCSQTLNHNVMYWYQQKSSQAPKLLFHYYDKDFNNEADTPDNFQSRRPNTSFCFLDIRSPGLGDTAMYLCATSRAQSGPNSQYFGAGTRLSVL.

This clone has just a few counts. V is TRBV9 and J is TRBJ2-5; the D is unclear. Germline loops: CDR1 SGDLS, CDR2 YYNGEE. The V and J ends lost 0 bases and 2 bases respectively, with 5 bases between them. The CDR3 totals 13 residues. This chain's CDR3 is CASSVGQQETQYF. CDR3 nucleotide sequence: TGTGCCAGCAGCGTAGGGCAGCAAGAGACCCAGTACTTC.

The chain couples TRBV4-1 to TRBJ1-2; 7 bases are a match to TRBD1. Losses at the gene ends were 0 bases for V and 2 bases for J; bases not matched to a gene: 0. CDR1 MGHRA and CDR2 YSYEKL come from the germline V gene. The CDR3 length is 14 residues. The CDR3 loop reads CASSQEGQNYGYTF. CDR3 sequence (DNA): TGCGCCAGCAGCCAAGAGGGACAGAACTATGGCTACACCTTC.

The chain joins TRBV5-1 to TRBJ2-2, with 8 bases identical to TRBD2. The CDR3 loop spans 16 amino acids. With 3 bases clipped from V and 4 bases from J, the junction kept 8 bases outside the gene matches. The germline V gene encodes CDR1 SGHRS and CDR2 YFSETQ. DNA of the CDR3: TGCGCCAGCAGCTCCTTAGCGGGAAGCGGCACCGGGGAGCTGTTTTTT. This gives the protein CASSSLAGSGTGELFF. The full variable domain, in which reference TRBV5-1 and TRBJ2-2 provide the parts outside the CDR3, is KAGVTQTPRYLIKTRGQQVTLSCSPISGHRSVSWYQQTPGQGLQFLFEYFSETQRNKGNFPGRFSGRQFSNSRSEMNVSTLELGDSALYLCASSSLAGSGTGELFFGEGSRLTVL.

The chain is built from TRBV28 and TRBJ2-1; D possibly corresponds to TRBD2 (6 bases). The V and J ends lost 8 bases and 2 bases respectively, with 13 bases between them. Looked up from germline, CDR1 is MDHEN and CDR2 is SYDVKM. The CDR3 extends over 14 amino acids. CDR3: CASFAGSTYNEQFF. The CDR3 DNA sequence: TGTGCCAGCTTCGCGGGATCGACCTACAATGAGCAGTTCTTC.

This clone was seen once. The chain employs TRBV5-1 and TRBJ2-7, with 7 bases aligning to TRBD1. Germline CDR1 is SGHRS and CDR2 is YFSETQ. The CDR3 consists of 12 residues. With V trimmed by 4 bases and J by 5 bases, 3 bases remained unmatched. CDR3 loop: CASSITGDEQYF. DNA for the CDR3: TGCGCCAGCAGCATTACAGGGGACGAGCAGTACTTC. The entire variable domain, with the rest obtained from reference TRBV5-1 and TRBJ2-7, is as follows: KAGVTQTPRYLIKTRGQQVTLSCSPISGHRSVSWYQQTPGQGLQFLFEYFSETQRNKGNFPGRFSGRQFSNSRSEMNVSTLELGDSALYLCASSITGDEQYFGPGTRLTVT.

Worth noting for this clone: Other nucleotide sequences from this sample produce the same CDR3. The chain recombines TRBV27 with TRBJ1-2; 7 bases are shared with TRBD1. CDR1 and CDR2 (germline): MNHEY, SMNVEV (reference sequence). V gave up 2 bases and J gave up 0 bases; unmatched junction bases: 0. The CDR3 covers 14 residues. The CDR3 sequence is CASSLDRANYGYTF. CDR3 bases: TGTGCCAGCAGTTTAGACAGGGCTAACTATGGCTACACCTTC.

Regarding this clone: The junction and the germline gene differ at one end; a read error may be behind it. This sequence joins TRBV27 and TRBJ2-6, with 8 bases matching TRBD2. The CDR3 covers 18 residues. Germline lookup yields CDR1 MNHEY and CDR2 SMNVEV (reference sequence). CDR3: CASSLEPGYPGGANGLTF. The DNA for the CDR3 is TGTGCCAGCAGTTTAGAGCCTGGGTACCCCGGGGGGGCCAACGGCCTGACTTTC.